The present entry profiles one T cell receptor (beta chain) with its context. Its antigen is not yet known. Base qualities were left out, and no much larger clone turns up one base away. The entry originates in a study of T cell responses to AZD1222 COVID-19 vaccine (dated by TCRdb to the early 2020s). As for the study more broadly: AZD1222 recipients whose second dose came at about 4 weeks and those whose second dose came at about 12 weeks were combined into one group, since spike-specific TCR depth and breadth did not differ between the two schedules. TCR sequencing was performed for more than 230 trial participants, of whom roughly 200 were given two doses of AZD1222 and some 26 were given two doses of MenACWY control vaccine. Trial participants were enrolled by age into subgroups of 18-55, 56-69 and 70-plus years, and about 150, 27 and 61 TCR-sequenced participants, respectively, were included in these subgroups. On the study overall, not on this receptor specifically: Because no samples from the day 14 peak response were available, repertoires could be characterized only after the peak T cell response. Epitopes outside the regions mutated in the B.1.351 and B.1.1.7 variants were reportedly recognized by nearly half of the unique spike-specific TCRs. Only a handful of AZD1222 recipients were SARS-CoV-2 seropositive at baseline, limiting conclusions about previously exposed vaccinees. A significant rise in spike-specific TCR breadth and depth was observed after two AZD1222 doses relative to day 0 and relative to MenACWY recipients. The 56-69-year group was small, and its depth increase did not reach significance, likely because of low power. Participants were mostly white British, with more females than males. The authors suggested clonal diversity may have been underestimated. The whole spike protein was spanned by vaccine-associated CD4 TCRs, and dominant responses were seen in regions 160-218 and 743-854.

V has 2 bases trimmed and J has 6 bases trimmed; junction bases matching no gene number 3. Including the terminal cysteine and phenylalanine, the CDR3 comprises 15 residues. Only CDR3 DNA is held: 45 bases, read in frame from base 1. According to the germline V gene, CDR1 reads SGDLS and CDR2 reads YYNGEE. The time point label corresponds to: baseline before first vaccination. Samples from vaccinated people were obtained from the UK trials COV001 and COV002, which included a single-blind randomized controlled phase 2/3 trial of AZD1222 (ChAdOx1 nCoV-19) in healthy adults. Trial participant PBMC samples were collected at day 0 and day 28 after the second dose for TCRbeta chain sequencing. The CDR3 regions of human TCRbeta chains were subjected to immunosequencing. Per the source publication's procedure: Repertoire TCRs were matched against a reference library of SARS-CoV-2-specific TCRs generated with the MIRA antigen-specificity platform. Breadth was defined as the fraction of unique TCRs that were SARS-CoV-2-associated. Depth was defined as the fraction of total T cells that were SARS-CoV-2-associated. Using the MIRA data, each spike-specific TCR was mapped to the spike region that the TCR reacts to and placed in a CD4 or CD8 class. Log10-transformed breadth and depth values were compared by one-way ANOVA with Sidak's multiple comparisons tests. This is the immuneACCESS table as TCRdb keeps it, with only in-frame sequences that have V and J called. A part of the clones is gone; compared with another copy, unresolved V genes explain less than half, and the rest is unexplained. V and J calls and clone size are given by that table; D and trimming were obtained from the DNA. The sample yields some 110,000 clones; 70% to 90% were counted once. The top ten constitute approximately 18% of the sample.

The TCR sequence derives from an adult in good health. The sample was peripheral blood, taken on day 0 of AZD1222 vaccination. The chain couples TRBV9 to TRBJ1-6; TRBD1 aligns with 9 central bases. The DNA is as follows: TGTGCCAGCAGCGTCCTGACAGGGGGTAATTCACCCCTCCACTTT. Protein translation: CASSVLTGGNSPLHF.